This T cell receptor beta chain derives from a study of blood T cells in healthy people across ages. Findings and caveats of the study: PBMCs went unsorted, and a conclusive naive versus antigen-experienced comparison was therefore prevented.

With regard to this clonotype: Its antigen is not identified.

The CDR3 loop spans 13 amino acids. Germline lookup yields CDR1 DFQATT and CDR2 SNEGSKA (reference sequence). The germline V and J ends were trimmed by 4 bases and 2 bases, with 11 bases remaining between them. Primed by a sample-barcoded 5' primer and a J-beta primer mix, a second PCR proceeded for about 6 to 11 cycles. TCRdb re-analysed the 5' RACE reads in MiXCR, keeping a single row per CDR3 protein. The data show roughly 1.5 million distinct CDR3 sequences, with about 45% seen just once and less than 5% held by the top ten. The V gene is TRBV20-1, the J gene TRBJ2-5; D remains unclear. Sequenced material: blood. The clonotype was recovered from a woman aged 18 to 35 in good health. CDR3 protein: CSAIFPLQETQYF. The CDR3, as DNA: TGCAGTGCTATTTTCCCCTTGCAAGAGACCCAGTACTTC.